These T cell receptor beta chains were read from a single sample in a study of memory CD4+ T cells and cytomegalovirus serostatus. Produced via immunoSEQ multiplex PCR; TCRdb's table is partial and in-frame only. This table holds 50,000 to 65,000 clones, about 68% found once. Sequencing was carried out using memory CD4+ T cells from blood. The origin of the receptors is an adult in good health and CMV-seropositive. Both conserved end residues are part of each CDR3. D genes are given only for firm matches. Clone size is not always given. Where it is, it says once, few, many or a class for expanded clones.

>-|TRBV5-1|TRBJ2-3|few
TGCGCCAGCAGCCAACGGGGAGAGGATACGCAGTATTTT
CASSQRGEDTQYF
>-|TRBV7-2|TRBJ2-5|few
TGTGCCAGCAGCTCCGGACCTCAAGAGACCCAGTACTTC
CASSSGPQETQYF
>-|TRBV6-5|TRBJ1-1|-
TGTGCCAGCAGTTACTCGATCAAGAACACTGAAGCTTTCTTT
CASSYSIKNTEAFF
>TRBD1|TRBV25-1|TRBJ2-3|-
TGTGCCAGCAGTGACGACAGGGAGCTCACAGATACGCAGTATTTT
CASSDDRELTDTQYF
>-|TRBV7-9|TRBJ2-2|-
TGTGCCAGCAGCTTTAATCGGGGCCCAAACACCGGGGAGCTGTTTTTT
CASSFNRGPNTGELFF
>-|TRBV28|TRBJ1-2|-
TGTGCCAGCAGTTTTTCAGGGAAGGACTATGGCTACACCTTC
CASSFSGKDYGYTF
>-|TRBV9|TRBJ1-2|-
TGTGCCAGCAGCGTAGGGCCAGGGGAGGGCTACACCTTC
CASSVGPGEGYTF
>-|TRBV30|TRBJ2-2|-
TGTGCCTGGAAAGGCGCAGGGGCTTATAACACCGGGGAGCTGTTTTTT
CAWKGAGAYNTGELFF
>TRBD1|TRBV7-8|TRBJ2-7|-
TGTGCCAGCAGCCACATAAAGGACAGGGGGAACGAGCAGTACTTC
CASSHIKDRGNEQYF
>-|TRBV27|TRBJ2-1|-
TGTGCCACCGTAAGGAGGGGAGCCGGCACCGCCCCTTACAATGAGCAGTTCTTC
CATVRRGAGTAPYNEQFF
>-|TRBV5-1|TRBJ1-4|few
TGCGCCAGCAGCTTGGGGGCGACAGCGAGGGAAAAACTGTTTTTT
CASSLGATAREKLFF
>-|TRBV28|TRBJ1-1|-
TGTGCCAGCAGTCGATCGGCAGGGAGAAGTGAAGCTTTCTTT
CASSRSAGRSEAFF
>TRBD1|TRBV7-9|TRBJ1-2|-
TGTGCCAGCAGCCCCTGGACAGGGGCCGTAAACTATGGCTACACCTTC
CASSPWTGAVNYGYTF
>TRBD2|TRBV5-1|TRBJ2-1|-
TGCGCCAGCAGCCACGGACTAGCGGGCGCCAATGAGCAGTTCTTC
CASSHGLAGANEQFF
>-|TRBV4-2|TRBJ2-7|once
TGTGCCAGCAGCCCAAGCGGTAAACCCTACGAGCAGTACTTC
CASSPSGKPYEQYF
>-|TRBV5-1|TRBJ2-7|few
TGCGCCAGCAGCTTGGGACAGACAAGCTACGAGCAGTACTTC
CASSLGQTSYEQYF
>-|TRBV6-6|TRBJ1-5|-
TGTGCCAGCAGTTACTCGGGCTTCTATAGCAATCAGCCCCAGCATTTT
CASSYSGFYSNQPQHF
>-|TRBV25-1|TRBJ1-1|many
TGTGCCAGCGGGCGCTCGGAGGCCACTGAAGCTTTCTTT
CASGRSEATEAFF
>-|TRBV30|TRBJ1-5|-
TGTGCCTGGAGTGGGCAGGGAATCGGCAATCAGCCCCAGCATTTT
CAWSGQGIGNQPQHF
>-|TRBV18|TRBJ1-4|few
TGTGCCAGCTCAATTGACGGGTCAACTAATGAAAAACTGTTTTTT
CASSIDGSTNEKLFF
>-|TRBV10-3|TRBJ1-1|-
TGTGCCATCAGTGTCAACCATTTAAACACTGAAGCTTTCTTT
CAISVNHLNTEAFF
>-|TRBV29-1|TRBJ2-2|-
TGCAGCGTTATCGGGACGATTAGCACCGGGGAGCTGTTTTTT
CSVIGTISTGELFF
>-|TRBV6-5|TRBJ2-1|few
TGTGCCAGCAGTTACATCAGGCCCGACCGCCCCCATGAGCAGTTCTTC
CASSYIRPDRPHEQFF
>-|TRBV7-3|TRBJ2-5|-
TGTGCCAGCAGCTTAAATGCGGGGAGGGAGACCCAGTACTTC
CASSLNAGRETQYF
>-|TRBV25-1|TRBJ2-1|-
TGTGCCAGCAGCGGAATGAGAGGGAGTGAGCAGTTCTTC
CASSGMRGSEQFF
>-|TRBV29-1|TRBJ2-5|-
TGCAGCGTTCAACCGGGCCAAGGCGTGGAGACCCAGTACTTC
CSVQPGQGVETQYF
>-|TRBV4-1|TRBJ1-3|medium-sized
TGCGCCAGCAGCCAAGATCTATCCGGAGGAAACACCATATATTTT
CASSQDLSGGNTIYF
>-|TRBV21-1|TRBJ1-2|-
TGTGCCAGCAGCCCGCAAGGGGGGAGTGGTGGCTACACCTTC
CASSPQGGSGGYTF
>-|TRBV18|TRBJ2-1|once
TGTGCCAGCTCACCACCCGGGTTGACGGGTGGGAATGAGCAGTTCTTC
CASSPPGLTGGNEQFF
>-|TRBV4-3|TRBJ1-2|-
TGCGCCAGCAGCCATCCTGACAGGCTAGATGGCTACACCTTC
CASSHPDRLDGYTF
>TRBD2|TRBV7-2|TRBJ2-6|once
TGTGCCAGCAGCCTCCGGACTAGCGGGAGGGCCTCGGGGGCCAACGTCCTGACTTTC
CASSLRTSGRASGANVLTF
>-|TRBV6-5|TRBJ1-1|-
TGTGCCAGCAGTCCACCGGGACAGAACACTGAAGCTTTCTTT
CASSPPGQNTEAFF